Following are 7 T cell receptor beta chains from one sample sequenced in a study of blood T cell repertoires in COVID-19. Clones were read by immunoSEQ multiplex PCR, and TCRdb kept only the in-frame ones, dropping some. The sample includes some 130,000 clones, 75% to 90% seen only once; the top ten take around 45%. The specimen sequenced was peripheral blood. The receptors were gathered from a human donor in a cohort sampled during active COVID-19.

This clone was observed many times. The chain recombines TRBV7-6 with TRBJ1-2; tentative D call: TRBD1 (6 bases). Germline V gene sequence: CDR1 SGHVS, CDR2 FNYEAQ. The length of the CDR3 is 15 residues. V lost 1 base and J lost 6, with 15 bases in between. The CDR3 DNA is TGTGCCAGCAGCTTAGAGGAGACAGGTGGGGATGGCTACACCTTC. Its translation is CASSLEETGGDGYTF.

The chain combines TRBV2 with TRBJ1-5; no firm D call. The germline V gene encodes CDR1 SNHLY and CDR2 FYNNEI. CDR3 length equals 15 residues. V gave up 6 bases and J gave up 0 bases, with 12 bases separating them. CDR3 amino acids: CASRPGLSSNQPQHF. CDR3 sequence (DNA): TGTGCCAGCAGACCCGGACTGAGTAGCAATCAGCCCCAGCATTTT.

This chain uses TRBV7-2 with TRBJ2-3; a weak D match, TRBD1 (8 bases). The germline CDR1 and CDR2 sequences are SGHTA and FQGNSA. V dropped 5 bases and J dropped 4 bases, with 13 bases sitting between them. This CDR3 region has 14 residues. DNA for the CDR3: TGTGCCAGCAGCCAACAGGGGGGGGCAGATACGCAGTATTTT. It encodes CASSQQGGADTQYF.

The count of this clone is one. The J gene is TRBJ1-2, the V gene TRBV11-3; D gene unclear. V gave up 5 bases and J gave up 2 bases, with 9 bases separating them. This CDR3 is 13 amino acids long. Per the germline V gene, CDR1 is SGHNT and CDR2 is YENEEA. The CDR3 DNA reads TGTGCCAGCAGCCCGAGCAAGAACTATGGCTACACCTTC. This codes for CASSPSKNYGYTF. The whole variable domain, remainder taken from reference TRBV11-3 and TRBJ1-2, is EAGVVQSPRYKIIEKKQPVAFWCNPISGHNTLYWYLQNLGQGPELLIRYENEEAVDDSQLPKDRFSAERLKGVDSTLKIQPAELGDSAVYLCASSPSKNYGYTFGSGTRLTVV.

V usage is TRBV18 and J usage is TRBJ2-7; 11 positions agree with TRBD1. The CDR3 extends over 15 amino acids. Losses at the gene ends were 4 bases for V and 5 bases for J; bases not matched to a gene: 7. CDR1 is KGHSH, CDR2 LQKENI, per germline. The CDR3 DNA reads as TGTGCCAGCTCACAAACCCGGACAGGGGGCGACGAGCAGTACGTC. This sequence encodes CASSQTRTGGDEQYV.

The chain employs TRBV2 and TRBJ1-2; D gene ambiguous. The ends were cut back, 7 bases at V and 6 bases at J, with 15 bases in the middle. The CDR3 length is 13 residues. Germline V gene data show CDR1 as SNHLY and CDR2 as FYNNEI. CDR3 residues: CASKRRGVDGYTF. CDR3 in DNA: TGTGCCAGCAAGCGGCGCGGAGTGGATGGCTACACCTTC. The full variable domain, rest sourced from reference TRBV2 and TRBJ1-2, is EPEVTQTPSHQVTQMGQEVILRCVPISNHLYFYWYRQILGQKVEFLVSFYNNEISEKSEIFDDQFSVERPDGSNFTLKIRSTKLEDSAMYFCASKRRGVDGYTFGSGTRLTVV.

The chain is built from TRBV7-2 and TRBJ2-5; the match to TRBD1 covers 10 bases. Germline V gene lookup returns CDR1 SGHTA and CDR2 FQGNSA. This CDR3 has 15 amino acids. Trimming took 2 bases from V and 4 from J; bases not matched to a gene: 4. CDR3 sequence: CASSLSGTGVETQYF. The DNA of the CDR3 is TGTGCCAGCAGCTTATCCGGGACAGGGGTAGAGACCCAGTACTTC.